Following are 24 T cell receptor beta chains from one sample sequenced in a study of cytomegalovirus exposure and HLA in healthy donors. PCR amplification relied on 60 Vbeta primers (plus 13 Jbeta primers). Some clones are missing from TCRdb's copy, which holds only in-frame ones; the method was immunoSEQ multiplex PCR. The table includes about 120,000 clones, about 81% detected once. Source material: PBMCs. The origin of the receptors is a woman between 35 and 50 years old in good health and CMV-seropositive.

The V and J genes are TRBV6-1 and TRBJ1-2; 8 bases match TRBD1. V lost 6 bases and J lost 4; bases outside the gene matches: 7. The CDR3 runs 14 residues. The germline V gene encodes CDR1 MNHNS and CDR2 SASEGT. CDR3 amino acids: CASSIQGESYGYTF. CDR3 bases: TGTGCCAGCAGCATACAGGGGGAGTCCTATGGCTACACCTTC.

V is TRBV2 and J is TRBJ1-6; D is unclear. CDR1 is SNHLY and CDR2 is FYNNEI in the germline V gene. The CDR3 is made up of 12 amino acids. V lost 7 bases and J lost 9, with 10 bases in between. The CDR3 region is CASKVVASPLHF. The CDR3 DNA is TGTGCCAGCAAAGTTGTGGCTTCACCCCTCCACTTT.

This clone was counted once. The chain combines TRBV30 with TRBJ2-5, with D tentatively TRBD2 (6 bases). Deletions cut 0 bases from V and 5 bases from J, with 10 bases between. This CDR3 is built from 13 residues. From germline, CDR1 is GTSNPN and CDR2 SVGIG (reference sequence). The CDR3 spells CAWSVGGKETQYF. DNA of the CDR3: TGTGCCTGGAGTGTGGGCGGGAAGGAGACCCAGTACTTC.

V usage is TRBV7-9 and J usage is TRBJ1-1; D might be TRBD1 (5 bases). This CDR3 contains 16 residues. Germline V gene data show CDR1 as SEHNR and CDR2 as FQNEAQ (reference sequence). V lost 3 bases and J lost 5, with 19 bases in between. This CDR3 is CASSFPTGGVGTEAFF. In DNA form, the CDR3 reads TGTGCCAGCAGCTTTCCCACTGGGGGGGTGGGGACTGAAGCTTTCTTT.

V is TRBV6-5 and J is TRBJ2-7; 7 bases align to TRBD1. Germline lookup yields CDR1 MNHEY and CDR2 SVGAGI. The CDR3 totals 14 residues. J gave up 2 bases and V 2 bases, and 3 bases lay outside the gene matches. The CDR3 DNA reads TGTGCCAGCAGTTACGGGACAGATCCCTACGAGCAGTACTTC. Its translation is CASSYGTDPYEQYF.

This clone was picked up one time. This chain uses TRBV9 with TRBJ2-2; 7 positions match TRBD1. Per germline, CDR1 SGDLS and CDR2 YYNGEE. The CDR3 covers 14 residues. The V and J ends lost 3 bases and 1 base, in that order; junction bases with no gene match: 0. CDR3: CASSGTGNTGELFF. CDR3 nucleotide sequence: TGTGCCAGCAGCGGGACAGGGAACACCGGGGAGCTGTTTTTT.

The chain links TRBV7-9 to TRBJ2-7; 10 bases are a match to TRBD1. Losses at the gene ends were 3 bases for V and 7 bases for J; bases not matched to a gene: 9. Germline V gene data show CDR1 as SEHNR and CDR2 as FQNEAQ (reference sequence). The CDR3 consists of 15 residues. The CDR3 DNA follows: TGTGCCAGCAGCTTCAGCCCCGGGACAGGGGTTGAGCAGTACTTC. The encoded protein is CASSFSPGTGVEQYF.

CDR3 sequence: CASSLVPADTQYF. The CDR3 DNA is TGCGCCAGCAGCTTGGTGCCGGCAGATACGCAGTATTTT. The chain uses TRBV5-1 and TRBJ2-3, with unresolved D. From germline, CDR1 is SGHRS and CDR2 YFSETQ. The CDR3 has 13 amino acids. V dropped 0 bases and J dropped 4 bases, with 6 bases sitting between them.

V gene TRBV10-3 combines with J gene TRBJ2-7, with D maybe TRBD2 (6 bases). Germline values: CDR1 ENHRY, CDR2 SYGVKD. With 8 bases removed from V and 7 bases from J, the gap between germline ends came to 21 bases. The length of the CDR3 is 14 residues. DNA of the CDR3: TGTGCCATCTTACCCGGGACTCTTTCGAGGGAGCAGTACTTC. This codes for CAILPGTLSREQYF.

The CDR3 sequence is CASSQREGAAQYF. In nucleotides, the CDR3 is TGCGCCAGCAGCCAAAGGGAAGGGGCGGCCCAGTACTTC. The gene calls are TRBV4-3 and TRBJ2-5; perhaps TRBD1 as D (5 bases). Germline V gene lookup returns CDR1 LGHNA and CDR2 YSLEER. This CDR3 region has 13 residues. Trimming removed 2 bases at V and 9 bases at J, with 13 bases between.

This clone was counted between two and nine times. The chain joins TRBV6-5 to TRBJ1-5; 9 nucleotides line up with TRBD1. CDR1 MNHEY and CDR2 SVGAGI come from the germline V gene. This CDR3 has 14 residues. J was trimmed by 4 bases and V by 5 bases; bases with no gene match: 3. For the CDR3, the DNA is TGTGCCAGCAGTGAACAGGGGGCAAATCAGCCCCAGCATTTT. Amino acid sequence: CASSEQGANQPQHF.

The CDR3 DNA reads as TGTGCCAGCAGCGCGAACAGGGGGAGCACTGAAGCTTTCTTT. Protein sequence: CASSANRGSTEAFF. The gene calls are TRBV7-8 and TRBJ1-1; 8 nucleotides match TRBD1. V was pared by 5 bases and J by 4 bases, with 6 bases of the junction left unmatched. This CDR3 comprises 14 residues. Germline lookup yields CDR1 SGHVS and CDR2 FQNEAQ.

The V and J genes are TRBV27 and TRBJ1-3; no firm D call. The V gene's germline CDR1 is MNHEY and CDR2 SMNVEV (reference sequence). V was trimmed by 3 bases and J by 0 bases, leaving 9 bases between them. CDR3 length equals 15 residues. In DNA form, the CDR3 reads TGTGCCAGCAGTTTCAACGGGAACTCTGGAAACACCATATATTTT. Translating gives CASSFNGNSGNTIYF.

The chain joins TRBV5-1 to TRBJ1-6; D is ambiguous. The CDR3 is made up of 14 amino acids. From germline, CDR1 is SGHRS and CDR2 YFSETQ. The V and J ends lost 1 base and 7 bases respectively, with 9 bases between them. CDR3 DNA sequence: TGCGCCAGCAGCTTGCTTACAGAGAATTCACCCCTCCACTTT. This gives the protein CASSLLTENSPLHF.

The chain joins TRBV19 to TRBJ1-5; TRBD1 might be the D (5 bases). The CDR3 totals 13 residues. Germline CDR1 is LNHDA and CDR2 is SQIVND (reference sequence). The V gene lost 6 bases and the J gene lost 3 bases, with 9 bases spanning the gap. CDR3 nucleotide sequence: TGTGCCAGTAGCGGCAGGGACAATCAGCCCCAGCATTTT. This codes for CASSGRDNQPQHF.

The DNA of the CDR3 is TGTGCCAGTAGTACAACAGGGGGCCCCTACAATGAGCAGTTCTTC. This sequence encodes CASSTTGGPYNEQFF. This rearrangement joins TRBV19 to TRBJ2-1; 9 bases align to TRBD1. Germline CDR1 and CDR2: LNHDA and SQIVND (reference sequence). The V gene end was trimmed by 4 bases and the J gene end by 2 bases; junction bases not matched to a gene: 3. The CDR3 consists of 15 residues.

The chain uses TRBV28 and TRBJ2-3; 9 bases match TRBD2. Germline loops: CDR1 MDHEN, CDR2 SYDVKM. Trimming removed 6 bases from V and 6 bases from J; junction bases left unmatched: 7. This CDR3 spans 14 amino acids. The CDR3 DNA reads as TGTGCCAGCAGGAAGCGGGAGGCGGTGGATACGCAGTATTTT. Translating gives CASRKREAVDTQYF.

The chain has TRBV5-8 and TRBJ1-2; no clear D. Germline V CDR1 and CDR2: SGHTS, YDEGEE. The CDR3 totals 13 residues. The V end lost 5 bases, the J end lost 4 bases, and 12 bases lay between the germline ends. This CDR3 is CASRPEGSYGYTF. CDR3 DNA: TGTGCCAGCAGGCCAGAAGGGAGCTATGGCTACACCTTC.

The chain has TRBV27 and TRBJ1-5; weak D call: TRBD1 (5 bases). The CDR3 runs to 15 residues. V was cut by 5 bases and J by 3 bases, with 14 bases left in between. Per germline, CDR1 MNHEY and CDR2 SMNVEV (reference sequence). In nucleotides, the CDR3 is TGTGCCAGCAGTCTTCGCGGGGCTTTCAATCAGCCCCAGCATTTT. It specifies CASSLRGAFNQPQHF.

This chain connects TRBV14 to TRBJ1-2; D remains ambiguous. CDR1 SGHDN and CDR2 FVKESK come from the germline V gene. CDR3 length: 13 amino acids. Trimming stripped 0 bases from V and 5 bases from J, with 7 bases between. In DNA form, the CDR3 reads TGTGCCAGCAGCCAAGATAGGAGTTATGGCTACACCTTC. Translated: CASSQDRSYGYTF.

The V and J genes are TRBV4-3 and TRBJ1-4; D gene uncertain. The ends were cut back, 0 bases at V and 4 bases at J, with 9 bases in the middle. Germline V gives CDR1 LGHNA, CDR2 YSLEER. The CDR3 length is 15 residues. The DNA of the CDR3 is TGCGCCAGCAGCCAAGATAGAGCGGGTAATGAAAAACTGTTTTTT. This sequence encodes CASSQDRAGNEKLFF.

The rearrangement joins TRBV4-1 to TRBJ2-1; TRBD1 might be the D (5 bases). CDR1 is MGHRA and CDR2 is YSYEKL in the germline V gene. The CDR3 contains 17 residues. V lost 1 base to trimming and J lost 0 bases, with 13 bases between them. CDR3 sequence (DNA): TGCGCCAGCAGCCAAGGACCAGGGCAGAGCTCCTACAATGAGCAGTTCTTC. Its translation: CASSQGPGQSSYNEQFF.

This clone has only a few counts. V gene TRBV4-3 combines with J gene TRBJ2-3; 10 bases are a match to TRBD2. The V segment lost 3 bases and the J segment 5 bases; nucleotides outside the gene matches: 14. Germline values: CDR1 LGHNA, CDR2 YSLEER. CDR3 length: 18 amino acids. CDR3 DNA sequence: TGCGCCAGCAGCCAGGCTAGCGGGAGCATCTGGCGGAAAGATACGCAGTATTTT. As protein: CASSQASGSIWRKDTQYF.

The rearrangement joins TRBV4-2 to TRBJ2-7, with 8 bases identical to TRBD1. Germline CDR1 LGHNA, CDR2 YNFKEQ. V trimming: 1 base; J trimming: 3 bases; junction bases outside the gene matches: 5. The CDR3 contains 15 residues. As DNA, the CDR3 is TGTGCCAGCAGCCAAGTATCAGGACAGGGCTACGAGCAGTACTTC. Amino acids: CASSQVSGQGYEQYF.